This TCR beta chain was profiled in a study of blood T cells in healthy people across ages. Germline lookup yields CDR1 MNHEY and CDR2 SVGEGT. The CDR3 runs 20 residues. V lost 2 bases and J lost 0; bases outside the gene matches: 15. This clonotype was found a few times. A sample-barcoded 5' primer and a J-beta primer mix were used in a second PCR of roughly 7 to 11 cycles. TCRdb recomputed calls from the 5' RACE reads with MiXCR, one row per CDR3 protein. Found here are 800,000 to 950,000 distinct CDR3 sequences, roughly 28% of them singletons; the top ten hold more than 8.5%. These data also formed part of another study, on T cells of mothers and their children.

The sequence derives from a woman aged 40 to 50 in good health. Sequenced sample: blood. The rearrangement links TRBV6-2 or TRBV6-3 to TRBJ1-3, with 8 nucleotides matching TRBD1. The CDR3 sequence is CASSYGVGGRQGTSGNTIYF. The CDR3 region has the DNA TGTGCCAGCAGTTACGGCGTCGGAGGTAGACAGGGGACCTCTGGAAACACCATATATTTT.